This T cell receptor beta chain was sequenced in a study of T cells in localized non-small cell lung cancer. General observations from the study: Without multi-region sequencing, intratumor heterogeneity could not be excluded. Maximal T cell clonality occurred in uninvolved adjacent lung, with tumor ranking below it. Among blood samples, higher T cell density accompanied longer overall survival. The study detected a median roughly 57 of the top 100 tumor clones in adjacent lung.

Profiling relied on immunoSEQ multiplex PCR, and the TCRdb table lists in-frame clones only, not all of them. The profile shows around 23,000 clones, roughly nine tenths of them singletons. For this clone: Its specificity is not known.

Germline V gives CDR1 SGHDT, CDR2 YYEEEE. This CDR3 spans 16 amino acids. J was trimmed by 5 bases and V by 2 bases; bases with no gene match: 11. This clonotype was sampled from a woman aged 35-75 years with stage I lung adenocarcinoma. V gene TRBV5-6 combines with J gene TRBJ1-1; TRBD1 matches at 8 bases. The sample in question was peripheral blood, obtained before any cancer treatment. CDR3 in DNA: TGTGCCAGCAGCTTTGGGACAGGTGGTTTGGGGACTGAAGCTTTCTTT. This gives the protein CASSFGTGGLGTEAFF.